These 27 T cell receptor beta chains were all obtained from the same sample, sequenced in a study of T cell responses to AZD1222 COVID-19 vaccine. The table came from immunoSEQ multiplex PCR; TCRdb's copy has only in-frame clones and leaves some out. Of tens of thousands of clones listed, more than 75% were seen once; the top ten hold approximately 5%. The sample here was peripheral blood, taken on day 0 of MenACWY control vaccination. The receptors stem from an adult in good health.

In its sample, this clone was seen once. The rearrangement uses TRBV18 and TRBJ1-3; maybe TRBD1 (6 bases). This CDR3 region has 16 residues. V lost 1 base and J 8 bases, leaving 18 bases between the germline ends. Germline CDR1 and CDR2: KGHSH and LQKENI. CDR3 nucleotide sequence: TGTGCCAGCTCACCACAGTTCCAGGGGTTGGAGGACACCATATATTTT. Protein sequence: CASSPQFQGLEDTIYF.

This clone has just a few counts. The chain employs TRBV19 and TRBJ1-5; weak D call: TRBD1 (6 bases). The germline V gene has CDR1 LNHDA and CDR2 SQIVND (reference sequence). The CDR3 covers 15 residues. V gave up 4 bases and J gave up 5 bases, with 15 bases separating them. The DNA of the CDR3 is TGTGCCAGTAGTAGTAACAGGGACACCCATCAGCCCCAGCATTTT. Residues: CASSSNRDTHQPQHF.

This rearrangement joins TRBV4-3 to TRBJ2-3; D is ambiguous. V was shortened by 0 bases and J by 4 bases, with 14 bases between the two germline ends. Looked up from germline, CDR1 is LGHNA and CDR2 is YSLEER. The CDR3 length is 16 residues. The DNA of the CDR3 is TGCGCCAGCAGCCAAGAACAGTCCAGTTGGGCAGATACGCAGTATTTT. This translates into CASSQEQSSWADTQYF.

The chain carries TRBV18 and TRBJ1-2; 7 positions agree with TRBD1. Trimming took 6 bases from V and 6 from J; bases not matched to a gene: 10. There are 14 residues in the CDR3. Looked up from germline, CDR1 is KGHSH and CDR2 is LQKENI. CDR3 loop: CASSPSGQFNGYTF. The CDR3 DNA is TGTGCCAGCTCTCCCTCGGGACAGTTTAATGGCTACACCTTC.

The genes are TRBV27 and TRBJ2-7; no reliable D call. The CDR3 covers 9 residues. The germline V gene encodes CDR1 MNHEY and CDR2 SMNVEV (reference sequence). The V end was cut by 8 bases, the J end by 5 bases, with 4 bases between. CDR3 in DNA: TGTGCCAGCCCTCACGAGCAGTACTTC. Translation gives CASPHEQYF.

This sequence joins TRBV11-2 and TRBJ2-3, with TRBD1 as a possible D gene (7 bases). Germline CDR1 is SGHAT and CDR2 is FQNNGV. Trimming cost V 2 bases and J 3 bases, with 18 bases left between them. This CDR3 has 17 residues. CDR3 residues: CASSLLQGGHVTDTQYF. The CDR3 DNA sequence: TGTGCCAGCAGCTTACTCCAGGGGGGCCATGTAACAGATACGCAGTATTTT. The whole variable domain, filled in from reference TRBV11-2 and TRBJ2-3, reads EAGVAQSPRYKIIEKRQSVAFWCNPISGHATLYWYQQILGQGPKLLIQFQNNGVVDDSQLPKDRFSAERLKGVDSTLKIQPAKLEDSAVYLCASSLLQGGHVTDTQYFGPGTRLTVL.

The V and J genes are TRBV7-2 and TRBJ2-7; tentative D call: TRBD2 (6 bases). The germline CDR1 and CDR2 sequences are SGHTA and FQGNSA. This CDR3 has 16 residues. V was clipped by 0 bases and J by 1 base, with 13 bases between them. The CDR3 nucleotides read TGTGCCAGCAGCTTAGCGGGCGGAGCGGGTTCCTACGAGCAGTACTTC. Amino acid sequence: CASSLAGGAGSYEQYF.

The chain is built from TRBV5-5 and TRBJ1-5; the D gene is possibly TRBD1 (5 bases). Looked up from germline, CDR1 is SGHKS and CDR2 is YYEKEE (reference sequence). V was pared by 2 bases and J by 7 bases, with 13 bases between. This CDR3 spans 14 amino acids. The CDR3 DNA is TGTGCCAGCAGCTTCGGGACGAGGGCGCAGCCCCAGCATTTT. It specifies CASSFGTRAQPQHF.

The chain couples TRBV19 to TRBJ1-3; tentative D call: TRBD1 (5 bases). The V and J ends lost 7 bases and 0 bases respectively, with 16 bases between them. Germline V gene data show CDR1 as LNHDA and CDR2 as SQIVND (reference sequence). The CDR3 is 16 residues long. CDR3 in amino acids: CASTPDRITSGNTIYF. For the CDR3, the DNA is TGTGCCAGTACGCCAGACAGAATTACCTCTGGAAACACCATATATTTT. The full variable domain, completed using reference TRBV19 and TRBJ1-3, is DGGITQSPKYLFRKEGQNVTLSCEQNLNHDAMYWYRQDPGQGLRLIYYSQIVNDFQKGDIAEGYSVSREKKESFPLTVTSAQKNPTAFYLCASTPDRITSGNTIYFGEGSWLTVV.

This rearrangement joins TRBV28 to TRBJ2-2; TRBD2 is a possible D gene (6 bases). CDR1 and CDR2 from the germline V gene are MDHEN and SYDVKM. This CDR3 has 15 amino acids. V shed 8 bases and J shed 0 bases, with 13 bases lying between them. CDR3 loop: CASSVGGANTGELFF. DNA for the CDR3: TGTGCCAGCTCTGTCGGAGGGGCGAACACCGGGGAGCTGTTTTTT.

The chain links TRBV28 to TRBJ2-4; D is undetermined. The CDR3 length is 13 residues. The germline gives CDR1 MDHEN, CDR2 SYDVKM. With 6 bases removed from V and 2 bases from J, the gap between germline ends came to 8 bases. CDR3 nucleotides: TGTGCCAGCAGCGACGGCCCCAAAAACATTCAGTACTTC. It yields the protein CASSDGPKNIQYF.

The chain carries TRBV28 and TRBJ1-5; no reliable D call. Germline V gene lookup returns CDR1 MDHEN and CDR2 SYDVKM. The length of the CDR3 is 14 residues. V was pared by 6 bases and J by 1 base, with 10 bases between. The CDR3 sequence: CASRQYWSNQPQHF. The CDR3 region has the DNA TGTGCCAGCAGACAATACTGGAGCAATCAGCCCCAGCATTTT.

V usage is TRBV6-6 and J usage is TRBJ1-5, with 7 bases that match TRBD1. Losses at the gene ends were 6 bases for V and 2 bases for J; bases not matched to a gene: 4. Germline lookup yields CDR1 MNHNY and CDR2 SVGAGI (reference sequence). The CDR3 spans 14 residues. The CDR3 coding sequence is TGTGCCAGCAGACAGGGGAGTGGCAATCAGCCCCAGCATTTT. It encodes CASRQGSGNQPQHF.

V is TRBV9 and J is TRBJ2-7; TRBD1 matches at 7 bases. This CDR3 has 13 amino acids. Germline values: CDR1 SGDLS, CDR2 YYNGEE. V was clipped by 4 bases and J by 4 bases; unmatched bases: 5. The CDR3 protein is CASSKGASYEQYF. In nucleotides, the CDR3 is TGTGCCAGCAGCAAGGGGGCCTCATACGAGCAGTACTTC.

This clone was observed a few times. The rearrangement joins TRBV28 to TRBJ1-2; the D gene is possibly TRBD1 (6 bases). V was clipped by 5 bases and J by 6 bases, with 22 bases between them. This CDR3 comprises 16 residues. Germline lookup yields CDR1 MDHEN and CDR2 SYDVKM. CDR3 nucleotide sequence: TGTGCCAGCAGTCCCAGTCTCGGAGGACACAGGGATGGCTACACCTTC. Amino acids: CASSPSLGGHRDGYTF.

The CDR3 DNA reads TGTGCCAGCTCTCTCGGGAGTGGGGCCTACAATGAGCAGTTCTTC. Amino acid sequence: CASSLGSGAYNEQFF. The chain joins TRBV18 to TRBJ2-1; D possibly corresponds to TRBD2 (6 bases). The ends were cut back, 6 bases at V and 2 bases at J, with 14 bases in the middle. This CDR3 has 15 residues. Per germline, CDR1 KGHSH and CDR2 LQKENI.

This chain joins TRBV10-3 and TRBJ1-1; D gene ambiguous. Germline CDR1 ENHRY, CDR2 SYGVKD. The CDR3 loop spans 13 amino acids. The V gene lost 0 bases and the J gene lost 1 base, with 3 bases spanning the gap. CDR3 nucleotides: TGTGCCATCAGTGAGTCTAGGAACACTGAAGCTTTCTTT. It yields the protein CAISESRNTEAFF.

The J gene is TRBJ1-1, the V gene TRBV14; D is unclear. V lost 4 bases and J 0 bases, leaving 6 bases between the germline ends. The CDR3 is 13 amino acids. Germline CDR1 reads SGHDN; CDR2 reads FVKESK. The CDR3 reads CASSPLMNTEAFF. The CDR3 region has the DNA TGTGCCAGCAGCCCCCTAATGAACACTGAAGCTTTCTTT.

This clone turned up a few times. The CDR3 loop reads CASSLTAERTDTQYF. CDR3 DNA sequence: TGCGCCAGCAGCTTGACGGCCGAACGCACAGATACGCAGTATTTT. The V call is TRBV5-1, the J call TRBJ2-3; no clear D. Germline V gene data show CDR1 as SGHRS and CDR2 as YFSETQ. This CDR3 has 15 amino acids. V lost 1 base, J lost 1 base, and 10 bases lay in between.

The chain's CDR3 is CASSPSIDGSGANVLTF. The CDR3 DNA follows: TGTGCCAGCTCACCATCAATCGACGGATCTGGGGCCAACGTCCTGACTTTC. The rearrangement uses TRBV18 and TRBJ2-6; D unresolved. V lost 2 bases, J lost 1 base, and 12 bases lay in between. CDR3 size: 17 residues. The germline CDR1 and CDR2 sequences are KGHSH and LQKENI.

The CDR3 protein is CASRQAHSYNSPLHF. As DNA, the CDR3 is TGTGCCAGCAGGCAGGCGCACTCCTATAATTCACCCCTCCACTTT. The genes are TRBV25-1 and TRBJ1-6; the D is unclear. V lost 6 bases and J 0 bases, leaving 9 bases between the germline ends. CDR1 MGHDK and CDR2 SYGVNS come from the germline V gene. The CDR3 covers 15 residues.

In its sample, this clone was seen a few times. V usage is TRBV2 and J usage is TRBJ1-2, with D unclear. The CDR3 covers 12 residues. Trimming shortened V by 4 bases and J by 4 bases, and 7 bases separated the two germline ends. In germline, CDR1 is SNHLY, CDR2 FYNNEI. The CDR3 DNA reads as TGTGCCAGCAGTGTAGGTCTCTATGGCTACACCTTC. Encoded protein: CASSVGLYGYTF.

This sequence joins TRBV6-5 and TRBJ2-3; D is unresolved. V was clipped by 7 bases and J by 0 bases, with 14 bases between them. The germline CDR1 and CDR2 sequences are MNHEY and SVGAGI. This CDR3 region has 15 residues. For the CDR3, the DNA is TGTGCCAGCAACCGAGACACGTTAAGCACAGATACGCAGTATTTT. This encodes CASNRDTLSTDTQYF.

This clone appeared a few times. V gene TRBV5-1 combines with J gene TRBJ1-5; TRBD1 matches 7 bases. This CDR3 comprises 13 residues. CDR1 is SGHRS, CDR2 YFSETQ, per germline. V was clipped by 4 bases and J by 5 bases; unmatched bases: 3. The CDR3 here is CASSPQGDQPQHF. Here the CDR3 DNA reads TGCGCCAGCAGCCCTCAGGGGGATCAGCCCCAGCATTTT.

The chain is built from TRBV5-1 and TRBJ2-2; D remains ambiguous. The CDR3 extends over 16 amino acids. Trimming shortened V by 2 bases and J by 0 bases, and 11 bases separated the two germline ends. CDR1 is SGHRS and CDR2 is YFSETQ in the germline V gene. CDR3 in amino acids: CASSLRIRSNTGELFF. In nucleotides, the CDR3 is TGCGCCAGCAGCTTACGGATCAGGTCGAACACCGGGGAGCTGTTTTTT.

V and J are TRBV28 and TRBJ2-5, with D uncertain. The V gene lost 3 bases and the J gene lost 5 bases, with 4 bases spanning the gap. CDR1 is MDHEN, CDR2 SYDVKM, per germline. The CDR3 is made up of 11 amino acids. The CDR3, as DNA: TGTGCCAGCAGTTTTATGGAGACCCAGTACTTC. Its translation: CASSFMETQYF.

The chain is built from TRBV28 and TRBJ2-2; 8 bases agree with TRBD1. From germline, CDR1 is MDHEN and CDR2 SYDVKM. The CDR3 spans 15 residues. The trim removed 5 bases at V and 4 bases at J, leaving 6 bases unmatched. DNA of the CDR3: TGTGCCAGCAGTCGGACAGGGTGGGGCACCGGGGAGCTGTTTTTT. Encoded protein: CASSRTGWGTGELFF.